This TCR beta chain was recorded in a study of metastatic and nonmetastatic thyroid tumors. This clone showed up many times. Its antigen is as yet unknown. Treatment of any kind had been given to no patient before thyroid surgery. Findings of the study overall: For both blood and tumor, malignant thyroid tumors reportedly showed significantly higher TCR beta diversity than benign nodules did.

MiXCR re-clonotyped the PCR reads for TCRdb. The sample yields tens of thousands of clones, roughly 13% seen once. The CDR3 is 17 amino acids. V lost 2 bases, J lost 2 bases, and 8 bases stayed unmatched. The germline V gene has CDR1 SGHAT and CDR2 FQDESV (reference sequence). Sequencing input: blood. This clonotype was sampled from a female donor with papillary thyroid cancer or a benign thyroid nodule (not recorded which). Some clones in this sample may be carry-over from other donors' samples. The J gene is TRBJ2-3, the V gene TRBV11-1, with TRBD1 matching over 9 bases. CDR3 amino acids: CASSLRNRDRVTDTQYF. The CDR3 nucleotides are TGTGCCAGCAGCTTACGGAACCGGGACAGGGTCACAGATACGCAGTATTTT. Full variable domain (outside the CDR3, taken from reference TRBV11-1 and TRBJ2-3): EAEVAQSPRYKITEKSQAVAFWCDPISGHATLYWYRQILGQGPELLVQFQDESVVDDSQLPKDRFSAERLKGVDSTLKIQPAELGDSAMYLCASSLRNRDRVTDTQYFGPGTRLTVL.